The 7 T cell receptor beta chains presented below share a single source sample, sequenced in a study of blood T cell repertoires in COVID-19 (dated by TCRdb to the early 2020s). The library was produced with the immunoSEQ multiplex PCR assay. This is the immuneACCESS table as TCRdb keeps it, with only in-frame sequences that have V and J called. A part of the clones is gone; compared with another copy, unresolved V genes explain less than half, and the rest is unexplained. The sample table shows around 140,000 clones, and about 86% are seen once. Clones ranked in the top ten supply about 2.4% of the sample. The sample was PBMCs or T cells enriched from blood (not recorded which). These receptors were obtained from a man between 40 and 49 years old with acute COVID-19.

The chain uses TRBV18 and TRBJ2-3, with 8 bases that match TRBD2. V was clipped by 3 bases and J by 6 bases; unmatched bases: 8. This CDR3 spans 15 amino acids. The germline V gene encodes CDR1 KGHSH and CDR2 LQKENI. The CDR3 region has the DNA TGTGCCAGCTCACCCCAGCGGGGGTCGGCGGATACGCAGTATTTT. The encoded protein is CASSPQRGSADTQYF.

This clone was counted between two and nine times. The chain couples TRBV12-3 or TRBV12-4 to TRBJ1-4; D might be TRBD1 (5 bases). The CDR3 consists of 13 residues. Trimming left V 6 bases short and J 8 bases short, with 13 bases between. The CDR3 bases are TGTGCCAGCAGGATCAGGGATGGGGAAAAACTGTTTTTT. It encodes CASRIRDGEKLFF.

The chain joins TRBV7-2 to TRBJ2-7; TRBD2 matches 14 bases. There are 14 residues in the CDR3. The ends lost 5 bases at V and 6 bases at J; junction bases unmatched: 3. Germline-derived CDR1 and CDR2 are SGHTA and FQGNSA. DNA of the CDR3: TGTGCCAGCAGCACGGGACTAGCGGGAGCCGAGCAGTACTTC. This sequence encodes CASSTGLAGAEQYF.

This sequence joins TRBV12-3 or TRBV12-4 and TRBJ2-7; D not certain. There are 12 residues in the CDR3. V was trimmed by 6 bases and J by 0 bases, leaving 6 bases between them. For the CDR3, the DNA is TGTGCCAGCAGCGTTAGCTCCTACGAGCAGTACTTC. Its translation is CASSVSSYEQYF.

V gene TRBV3-1 (or the pseudogene TRBV3-2) combines with J gene TRBJ1-2; perhaps TRBD1 as D (5 bases). This CDR3 region has 13 residues. Germline V gene sequence: CDR1 LGHDT, CDR2 YNNKEL (reference sequence). V was clipped by 0 bases and J by 8 bases, with 10 bases between them. The CDR3 DNA reads TGTGCCAGCAGCCAAGATTACGGGGGGGGCTACACCTTC. Its translation: CASSQDYGGGYTF.

J is TRBJ1-5 and V is TRBV6-5, with D maybe TRBD1 (5 bases). The CDR3 totals 15 residues. Germline V gene data show CDR1 as MNHEY and CDR2 as SVGAGI. Trimming took 0 bases from V and 4 from J, leaving 10 bases between them. The CDR3 loop is CASSYSGGTNQPQHF. The CDR3 nucleotides read TGTGCCAGCAGTTACTCAGGCGGGACTAATCAGCCCCAGCATTTT.

The rearrangement joins TRBV7-2 to TRBJ1-1; 9 bases are a match to TRBD1. Germline CDR1 SGHTA, CDR2 FQGNSA. The CDR3 is made up of 15 amino acids. V was pared by 2 bases and J by 5 bases, with 6 bases of the junction left unmatched. DNA of the CDR3: TGTGCCAGCAGCTTATTTGGGACAGGGACGACTGAAGCTTTCTTT. Its translation is CASSLFGTGTTEAFF. Based on the CDR3 plus reference TRBV7-2 and TRBJ1-1, the full variable domain is GAGVSQSPSNKVTEKGKDVELRCDPISGHTALYWYRQSLGQGLEFLIYFQGNSAPDKSGLPSDRFSAERTGGSVSTLTIQRTQQEDSAVYLCASSLFGTGTTEAFFGQGTRLTVV.